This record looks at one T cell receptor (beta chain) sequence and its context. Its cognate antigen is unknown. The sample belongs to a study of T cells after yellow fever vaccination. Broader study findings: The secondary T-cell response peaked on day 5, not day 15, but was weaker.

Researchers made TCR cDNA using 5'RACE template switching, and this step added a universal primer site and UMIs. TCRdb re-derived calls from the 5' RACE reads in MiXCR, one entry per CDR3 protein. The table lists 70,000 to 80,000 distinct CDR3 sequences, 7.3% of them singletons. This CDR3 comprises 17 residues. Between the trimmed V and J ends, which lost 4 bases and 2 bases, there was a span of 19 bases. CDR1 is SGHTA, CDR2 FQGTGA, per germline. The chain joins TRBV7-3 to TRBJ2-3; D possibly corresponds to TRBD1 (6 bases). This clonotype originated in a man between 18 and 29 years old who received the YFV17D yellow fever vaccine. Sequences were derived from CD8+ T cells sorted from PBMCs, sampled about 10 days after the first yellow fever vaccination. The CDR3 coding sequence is TGTGCCAGCAGCTCCTCCCCCAGGGACACTGACACAGATACGCAGTATTTT. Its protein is CASSSSPRDTDTDTQYF.